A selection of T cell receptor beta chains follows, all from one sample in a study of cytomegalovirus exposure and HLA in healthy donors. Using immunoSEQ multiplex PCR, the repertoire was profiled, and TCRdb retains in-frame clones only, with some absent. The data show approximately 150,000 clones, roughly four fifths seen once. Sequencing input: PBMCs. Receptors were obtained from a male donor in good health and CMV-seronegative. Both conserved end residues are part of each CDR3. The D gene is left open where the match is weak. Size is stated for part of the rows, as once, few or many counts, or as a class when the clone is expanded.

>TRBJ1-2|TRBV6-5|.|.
CASSSQPGHPYGYTF
TGTGCCAGCAGTAGCCAGCCGGGACACCCCTATGGCTACACCTTC
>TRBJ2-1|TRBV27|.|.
CASSLAVASNWRNEQFF
TGTGCCAGCAGTTTAGCGGTAGCGAGTAATTGGAGGAATGAGCAGTTCTTC
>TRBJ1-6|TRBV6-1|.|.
CASSLLKGRSPLHF
TGTGCCAGCAGTTTATTGAAGGGGCGGTCACCCCTCCACTTT
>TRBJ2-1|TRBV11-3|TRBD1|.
CASSLVPGGENEQFF
TGTGCCAGCAGCTTAGTCCCAGGGGGCGAAAATGAGCAGTTCTTC
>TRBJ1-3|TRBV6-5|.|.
CASSYSPSSGNTIYF
TGTGCCAGCAGTTACTCACCTAGCTCTGGAAACACCATATATTTT
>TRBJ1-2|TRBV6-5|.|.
CASSYGGPTNYGYTF
TGTGCCAGCAGTTACGGTGGGCCTACTAACTATGGCTACACCTTC
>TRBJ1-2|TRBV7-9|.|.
CASSLALEANYGYTF
TGTGCCAGCAGCTTAGCGCTCGAGGCTAACTATGGCTACACCTTC
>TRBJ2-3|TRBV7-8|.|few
CASSLTVLSTDTQYF
TGTGCCAGCAGCTTAACAGTGTTAAGCACAGATACGCAGTATTTT
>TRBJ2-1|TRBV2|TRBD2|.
CASRSSGGRSYNEQFF
TGTGCCAGCAGGTCTAGCGGGGGGCGTTCCTACAATGAGCAGTTCTTC
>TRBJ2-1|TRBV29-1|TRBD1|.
CSVRTPGQGVQFF
TGCAGCGTCCGTACACCGGGACAGGGTGTGCAGTTCTTC
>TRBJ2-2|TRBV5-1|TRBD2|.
CASSRLAGTNTGELFF
TGCGCCAGCAGTCGGCTAGCGGGGACGAACACCGGGGAGCTGTTTTTT
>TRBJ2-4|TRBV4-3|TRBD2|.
CASSQDPLAGGSAIQYF
TGCGCCAGCAGCCAAGATCCCCTAGCGGGAGGATCGGCGATTCAGTACTTC
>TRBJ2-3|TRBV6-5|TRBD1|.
CASSRDRERDTQYF
TGTGCCAGCAGCCGGGACAGGGAGAGGGATACGCAGTATTTT
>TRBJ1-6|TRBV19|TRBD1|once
CASQGASYNSPPHF
TGTGCCAGTCAGGGGGCATCCTATAATTCACCCCCCCACTTT
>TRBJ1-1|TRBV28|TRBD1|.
CASSAAQGPPHTEAFF
TGTGCCAGCAGTGCCGCACAGGGGCCTCCGCACACTGAAGCTTTCTTT
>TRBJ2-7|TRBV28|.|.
CASCPGEHEQYF
TGTGCCAGCTGTCCCGGAGAACACGAGCAGTACTTC
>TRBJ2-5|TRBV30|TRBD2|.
CAWRDPLLAGETQYF
TGTGCCTGGAGAGATCCCTTACTAGCGGGAGAGACCCAGTACTTC
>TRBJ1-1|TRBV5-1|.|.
CASSLVDPGSGTEAFF
TGCGCCAGCAGCTTGGTTGACCCGGGATCGGGTACTGAAGCTTTCTTT
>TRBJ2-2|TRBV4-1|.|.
CASSQTALNTGELFF
TGCGCCAGCAGCCAGACAGCCCTGAACACCGGGGAGCTGTTTTTT
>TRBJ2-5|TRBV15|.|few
CATSRPDSQETQYF
TGTGCCACCAGCAGGCCCGACAGCCAAGAGACCCAGTACTTC
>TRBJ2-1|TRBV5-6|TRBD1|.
CASSLGQGAQIFRFF
TGTGCCAGCAGCTTGGGGCAGGGGGCGCAGATTTTCCGGTTCTTC
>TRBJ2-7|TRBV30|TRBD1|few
CAWEGTGRSEQYF
TGTGCCTGGGAAGGGACAGGAAGGTCCGAGCAGTACTTC
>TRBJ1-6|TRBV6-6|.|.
CASSYRGSSPLHF
TGTGCCAGCAGTTACAGGGGATCTTCACCCCTCCACTTT
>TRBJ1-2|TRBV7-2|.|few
CASSLEAPGSNYGYTF
TGTGCCAGCAGCTTAGAGGCCCCAGGGTCAAACTATGGCTACACCTTC
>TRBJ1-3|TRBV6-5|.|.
CASSYGRAGNTIYF
TGTGCCAGCAGTTACGGGAGGGCTGGAAACACCATATATTTT
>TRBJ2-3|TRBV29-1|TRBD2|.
CSVGLAGMTDTQYF
TGCAGCGTCGGACTAGCGGGCATGACAGATACGCAGTATTTT
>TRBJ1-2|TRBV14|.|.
CASSQGSGVYYGYTF
TGTGCCAGCAGCCAAGGCAGCGGGGTGTACTATGGCTACACCTTC
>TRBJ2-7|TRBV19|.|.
CASSIGGHPYEQYF
TGTGCCAGTAGTATAGGAGGACACCCCTACGAGCAGTACTTC
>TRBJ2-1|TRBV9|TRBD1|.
CASSVDRTYNEQFF
TGTGCCAGCAGCGTGGACAGGACCTACAATGAGCAGTTCTTC
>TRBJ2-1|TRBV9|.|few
CASSAPTGNNEQFF
TGTGCCAGCAGCGCTCCGACAGGAAACAATGAGCAGTTCTTC
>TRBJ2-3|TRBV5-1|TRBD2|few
CASSLVLAGDTDTQYF
TGCGCCAGCAGCTTGGTACTAGCGGGAGACACAGATACGCAGTATTTT
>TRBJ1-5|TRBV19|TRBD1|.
CASSIHRGHSNQPQHF
TGTGCCAGTAGTATTCACAGGGGTCATAGCAATCAGCCCCAGCATTTT
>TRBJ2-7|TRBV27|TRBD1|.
CAGSPTGGSNEQYF
TGTGCCGGCAGTCCGACAGGGGGGAGTAACGAGCAGTACTTC
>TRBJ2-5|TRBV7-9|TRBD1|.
CASSRGQGDMETQYF
TGTGCCAGCAGCCGAGGACAGGGGGATATGGAGACCCAGTACTTC
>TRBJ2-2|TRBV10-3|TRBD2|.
CAISATSALTGELFF
TGTGCCATCAGTGCCACTAGCGCTCTCACCGGGGAGCTGTTTTTT
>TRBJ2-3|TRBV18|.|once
CASSPGGRGRSTDTQYF
TGTGCCAGCTCACCAGGAGGACGGGGTAGAAGCACAGATACGCAGTATTTT
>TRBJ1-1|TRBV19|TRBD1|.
CASSLQGVKILTEAFF
TGTGCCAGTAGTCTACAGGGGGTAAAAATATTGACTGAAGCTTTCTTT
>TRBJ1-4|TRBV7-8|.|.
CASSLAGGQANEKLFF
TGTGCCAGCAGCTTAGCGGGGGGTCAGGCTAATGAAAAACTGTTTTTT
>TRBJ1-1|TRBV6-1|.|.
CASKDMNTEAFF
TGTGCCAGCAAAGACATGAACACTGAAGCTTTCTTT
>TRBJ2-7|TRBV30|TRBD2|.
CACQPGGPVEQYF
TGTGCCTGTCAACCGGGAGGGCCGGTCGAGCAGTACTTC
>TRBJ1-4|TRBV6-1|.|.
CASTGQRVEKLFF
TGTGCCAGCACCGGACAGCGTGTTGAAAAACTGTTTTTT
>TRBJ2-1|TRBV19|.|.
CASSIQQAYNEQFF
TGTGCCAGTAGTATCCAACAGGCCTACAATGAGCAGTTCTTC
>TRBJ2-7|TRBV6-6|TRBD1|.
CASSYGRGLYEQYF
TGTGCCAGCAGTTACGGCAGGGGGCTTTACGAGCAGTACTTC
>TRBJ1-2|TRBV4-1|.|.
CASSLDFTAFSYGYTF
TGCGCCAGCAGCCTAGATTTTACAGCATTTAGCTATGGCTACACCTTC
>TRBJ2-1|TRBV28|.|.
CASSSPGYNEQFF
TGTGCCAGCAGTTCCCCCGGGTACAATGAGCAGTTCTTC
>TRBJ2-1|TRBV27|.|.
CATVMNEQFF
TGTGCCACAGTTATGAATGAGCAGTTCTTC
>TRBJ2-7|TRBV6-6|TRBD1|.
CASSRQGSYEQYF
TGTGCCAGCAGTAGACAGGGTTCCTACGAGCAGTACTTC
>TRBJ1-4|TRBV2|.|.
CASSVSNEKLFF
TGTGCCAGCTCGGTTTCTAATGAAAAACTGTTTTTT
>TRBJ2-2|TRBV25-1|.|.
CASSDPDRRYTGELFF
TGTGCCAGCAGTGATCCAGACAGGCGGTATACCGGGGAGCTGTTTTTT
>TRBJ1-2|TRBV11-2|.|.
CASSLDQNYGYTF
TGTGCCAGCAGCTTAGATCAGAACTATGGCTACACCTTC
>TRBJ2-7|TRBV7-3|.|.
CASSPSSNSYEQYF
TGTGCCAGCAGCCCGTCTAGCAACTCCTACGAGCAGTACTTC
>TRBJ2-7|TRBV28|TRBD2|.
CASSFPSSGRSSYEQYF
TGTGCCAGCAGTTTCCCCTCTAGCGGGAGGTCCTCCTACGAGCAGTACTTC
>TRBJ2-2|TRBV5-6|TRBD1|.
CASSRGLDTGELFF
TGTGCCAGCAGCAGGGGGCTAGACACCGGGGAGCTGTTTTTT